The 30 T cell receptor beta chains given below trace back to one sample, sequenced in a study of cytomegalovirus exposure and HLA in healthy donors. In the PCR, 60 Vbeta and 13 Jbeta primers were used. Data came from immunoSEQ multiplex PCR; TCRdb stores just in-frame clones and leaves some out. The sample consists of some 150,000 clones, less than 10% of them appearing once. Sequencing was carried out using PBMCs. These receptors were taken from a male donor in good health and CMV-seronegative.

This chain uses TRBV5-6 with TRBJ2-5, with 11 bases that match TRBD2. The J segment lost 9 bases and the V segment lost 7 bases, leaving 14 bases of the junction unmatched. Germline-derived CDR1 and CDR2 are SGHDT and YYEEEE. CDR3 length: 15 residues. As DNA, the CDR3 is TGTGCCAGCTTAGTAGCGGGAGGGCCTTTAGTAGCCCAGTACTTC. This sequence encodes CASLVAGGPLVAQYF.

V and J are TRBV11-1 and TRBJ1-1; 7 positions agree with TRBD1. Germline V gene sequence: CDR1 SGHAT, CDR2 FQDESV (reference sequence). V dropped 4 bases and J dropped 1; count of bases not matched to a gene: 6. The CDR3 sequence is 15 residues long. The CDR3 region is CASSSGDSKNTEAFF. Here the CDR3 DNA reads TGTGCCAGCAGCTCTGGGGACAGTAAGAACACTGAAGCTTTCTTT.

The chain links TRBV6-5 to TRBJ1-2; TRBD1 matches at 10 bases. The V gene's germline CDR1 is MNHEY and CDR2 SVGAGI. CDR3 length equals 12 residues. V shed 8 bases, J shed 7 bases, and the junction held 4 bases outside the gene matches. CDR3 loop: CASGGQGPGYTF. CDR3 bases: TGTGCCAGCGGGGGACAGGGGCCTGGCTACACCTTC.

This clone was found a few times. The chain couples TRBV4-3 to TRBJ1-1; 12 nucleotides agree with TRBD1. Germline trimming cut 0 bases from V and 0 bases from J; bases unmatched to any gene: 11. The germline gives CDR1 LGHNA, CDR2 YSLEER. This CDR3 has 20 residues. The CDR3 DNA sequence: TGCGCCAGCAGCCAAGATTGGTCCCCGGGACAGGGGGCTGTGAACACTGAAGCTTTCTTT. Encoded protein: CASSQDWSPGQGAVNTEAFF.

The chain combines TRBV6-1 with TRBJ1-3, with 9 bases identical to TRBD1. CDR1 and CDR2 (germline): MNHNS, SASEGT. This CDR3 comprises 15 residues. Trimming removed 6 bases from V and 3 bases from J; junction bases left unmatched: 6. As DNA, the CDR3 is TGTGCCAGCAGCGGGGACAGGGCAGGTGGAAACACCATATATTTT. As protein: CASSGDRAGGNTIYF.

The chain is built from TRBV7-2 and TRBJ2-5, with TRBD2 matching 7 bases. Per germline, CDR1 SGHTA and CDR2 FQGNSA. The CDR3 covers 18 residues. V gave up 1 base and J gave up 5 bases; unmatched junction bases: 16. The chain's CDR3 is CASSLEVGGLGVRETQYF. In DNA, the CDR3 is TGTGCCAGCAGCTTAGAAGTGGGGGGGTTGGGGGTCCGTGAGACCCAGTACTTC.

The V call is TRBV2, the J call TRBJ2-7; D is ambiguous. The CDR3 spans 11 residues. Germline CDR1 reads SNHLY; CDR2 reads FYNNEI. Trimming stripped 6 bases from V and 6 bases from J, with 9 bases between. This chain's CDR3 is CASRERSEQYF. CDR3 bases: TGTGCCAGCAGGGAGAGGAGCGAGCAGTACTTC.

In this sample, this clone turned up a few times. This chain links TRBV4-1 with TRBJ1-2; 12 positions match TRBD1. The CDR3 length is 17 residues. Germline V lookup: CDR1 MGHRA, CDR2 YSYEKL. The ends lost 8 bases at V and 4 bases at J; junction bases unmatched: 14. CDR3 bases: TGCGCCAGCGGATCGATCTTGGGACAGGGGGCTGTCTATGGCTACACCTTC. As protein: CASGSILGQGAVYGYTF.

This chain connects TRBV18 to TRBJ1-1; D uncertain. The germline CDR1 and CDR2 sequences are KGHSH and LQKENI. Deletions cut 2 bases from V and 1 base from J, with 5 bases between. CDR3 size: 13 residues. This chain's CDR3 is CASSPTENTEAFF. The CDR3 nucleotides read TGTGCCAGCTCACCAACAGAGAACACTGAAGCTTTCTTT.

This clone was recorded a few times. The J gene is TRBJ2-5, the V gene TRBV2; 7 bases fit TRBD2. The tail of the sequence fits TRBJ2-7 better, so the J call may be wrong. This CDR3 is built from 12 residues. The germline gives CDR1 SNHLY, CDR2 FYNNEI. CDR3 residues: CASSGLAREQYF. The CDR3 region has the DNA TGTGCCAGCAGTGGACTAGCTCGCGAGCAGTACTTC.

The J gene is TRBJ2-1, the V gene TRBV18; TRBD1 agrees at 10 bases. The CDR3 extends over 16 amino acids. In germline, CDR1 is KGHSH, CDR2 LQKENI. V was pared by 0 bases and J by 6 bases, with 5 bases of the junction left unmatched. The CDR3 spells CASSPPGGQGINEQFF. CDR3 coding DNA: TGTGCCAGCTCACCACCGGGGGGACAGGGGATCAATGAGCAGTTCTTC.

The rearrangement joins TRBV11-2 to TRBJ1-5; weak D call: TRBD1 (6 bases). The CDR3 runs to 13 residues. Germline CDR1 SGHAT, CDR2 FQNNGV. The V end was cut by 6 bases, the J end by 5 bases, with 11 bases between. The CDR3 protein is CASSWDTYQPQHF. The CDR3 coding sequence is TGTGCCAGCAGTTGGGACACCTATCAGCCCCAGCATTTT.

This rearrangement joins TRBV19 to TRBJ2-3; possible D gene TRBD1, 5 bases. V was pared by 6 bases and J by 0 bases, with 13 bases between. The CDR3 is 15 amino acids. Germline lookup yields CDR1 LNHDA and CDR2 SQIVND (reference sequence). The CDR3 sequence: CASSKWGVSTDTQYF. As DNA, the CDR3 is TGTGCCAGTAGCAAATGGGGCGTTAGCACAGATACGCAGTATTTT. The variable domain in full, with the rest retrieved from reference TRBV19 and TRBJ2-3, is DGGITQSPKYLFRKEGQNVTLSCEQNLNHDAMYWYRQDPGQGLRLIYYSQIVNDFQKGDIAEGYSVSREKKESFPLTVTSAQKNPTAFYLCASSKWGVSTDTQYFGPGTRLTVL.

This sequence joins TRBV4-3 and TRBJ1-1; D might be TRBD1 (5 bases). The germline V and J ends were trimmed by 0 bases and 3 bases, with 11 bases remaining between them. The CDR3 covers 15 residues. From germline, CDR1 is LGHNA and CDR2 YSLEER. The CDR3 reads CASSQDRGGDTEAFF. The CDR3 DNA sequence: TGCGCCAGCAGCCAAGATCGCGGAGGGGACACTGAAGCTTTCTTT.

The chain carries TRBV6-5 and TRBJ2-3; 7 nucleotides align to TRBD1. CDR3 size: 14 residues. J gave up 1 base and V 6 bases, and 4 bases lay outside the gene matches. Germline V CDR1 and CDR2: MNHEY, SVGAGI. The CDR3 sequence: CASRQGFRTDTQYF. The CDR3 bases are TGTGCCAGCAGACAGGGGTTTCGCACAGATACGCAGTATTTT.

As DNA, the CDR3 is TGTGCCAGCAGCAAGGAGGGAGACCTCATCCTCGGCGAGCCCCAGCATTTT. It specifies CASSKEGDLILGEPQHF. This chain connects TRBV4-2 to TRBJ1-5; D is undetermined. From germline, CDR1 is LGHNA and CDR2 YNFKEQ. V lost 5 bases and J 8 bases, leaving 25 bases between the germline ends. The CDR3 sequence is 17 residues long.

The chain carries TRBV9 and TRBJ2-5; D not resolved. Deletions cut 4 bases from V and 4 bases from J, with 14 bases between. The CDR3 totals 14 residues. CDR1 and CDR2 from the germline V gene are SGDLS and YYNGEE. CDR3 sequence (DNA): TGTGCCAGCAGCCCAGAAGGAGCCGGAGAGACCCAGTACTTC. Amino acids: CASSPEGAGETQYF.

J is TRBJ2-5 and V is TRBV10-3; D is perhaps TRBD1 (5 bases). Trimming removed 8 bases at V and 1 base at J, with 8 bases between. This CDR3 region has 12 residues. CDR1 is ENHRY, CDR2 SYGVKD, per germline. The CDR3 DNA follows: TGTGCCATCGGAAGGGGCCAAGAGACCCAGTACTTC. It codes for CAIGRGQETQYF.

This clone turned up a few times. In DNA, the CDR3 is TGTGCCAGCAGCTCTTCAAACAGGGCGGGGGGTACTGAAGCTTTCTTT. Translated, it gives CASSSSNRAGGTEAFF. J is TRBJ1-1 and V is TRBV7-6, with D possibly being TRBD1 (6 bases). CDR1 and CDR2 from the germline V gene are SGHVS and FNYEAQ. The V gene lost 4 bases and the J gene lost 5 bases, with 20 bases spanning the gap. This CDR3 has 16 amino acids.

The chain links TRBV7-9 to TRBJ2-6; D unresolved. Between the trimmed V and J ends, which lost 0 bases and 0 bases, there was a span of 9 bases. The CDR3 has 17 amino acids. CDR1 SEHNR and CDR2 FQNEAQ come from the germline V gene (reference sequence). The CDR3 bases are TGTGCCAGCAGCTTAGCGGAGAGCCCCTCTGGGGCCAACGTCCTGACTTTC. Encoded protein: CASSLAESPSGANVLTF.

This clone was found a few times. The chain employs TRBV7-3 and TRBJ2-1; TRBD2 aligns across 8 bases. V shed 6 bases, J shed 2 bases, and the junction held 6 bases outside the gene matches. The length of the CDR3 is 15 residues. The germline gives CDR1 SGHTA, CDR2 FQGTGA. The CDR3 region has the DNA TGTGCCAGCAGGCTTAGCGGGGCGACCTACAATGAGCAGTTCTTC. This sequence encodes CASRLSGATYNEQFF.

The V and J genes are TRBV19 and TRBJ2-7; 9 nucleotides agree with TRBD2. The CDR3 contains 15 residues. Germline lookup yields CDR1 LNHDA and CDR2 SQIVND (reference sequence). The V gene end was trimmed by 6 bases and the J gene end by 4 bases; junction bases not matched to a gene: 10. The CDR3 reads CASSPLASGTYEQYF. For the CDR3, the DNA is TGTGCCAGTAGCCCCTTGGCTAGCGGGACATACGAGCAGTACTTC.

The sample holds a few counts of this clone. The CDR3 sequence: CASSLGASGLDTQYF. The CDR3, as DNA: TGCGCCAGCAGCTTGGGGGCTAGCGGGCTAGATACGCAGTATTTT. The chain recombines TRBV5-1 with TRBJ2-3; 8 bases agree with TRBD2. Germline assignment: CDR1 SGHRS and CDR2 YFSETQ. The V gene end was trimmed by 0 bases and the J gene end by 5 bases; junction bases not matched to a gene: 5. The CDR3 is 15 residues long.

This clone occurred a few times. The rearrangement joins TRBV19 to TRBJ2-7; D may be TRBD1 (5 bases). From germline, CDR1 is LNHDA and CDR2 SQIVND (reference sequence). CDR3 length equals 13 residues. The V gene lost 6 bases and the J gene lost 1 base, with 10 bases spanning the gap. CDR3 nucleotides: TGTGCCAGTAGAGGATCAGGGTCCTACGAGCAGTACTTC. This sequence encodes CASRGSGSYEQYF. Based on the CDR3 plus reference TRBV19 and TRBJ2-7, the full variable domain is DGGITQSPKYLFRKEGQNVTLSCEQNLNHDAMYWYRQDPGQGLRLIYYSQIVNDFQKGDIAEGYSVSREKKESFPLTVTSAQKNPTAFYLCASRGSGSYEQYFGPGTRLTVT.

This clone appeared a few times. The J gene is TRBJ2-5, the V gene TRBV19; D is uncertain. Germline V gene sequence: CDR1 LNHDA, CDR2 SQIVND (reference sequence). V lost 8 bases and J lost 2, with 12 bases in between. This CDR3 is 13 amino acids long. As DNA, the CDR3 is TGTGCCAGTGGTACGTACGGGCAAGAGACCCAGTACTTC. It is translated as CASGTYGQETQYF.

This sequence joins TRBV4-2 and TRBJ1-5; D remains unclear. Germline lookup yields CDR1 LGHNA and CDR2 YNFKEQ. Between the trimmed V and J ends, which lost 1 base and 0 bases, there was a span of 16 bases. The CDR3 contains 18 residues. CDR3 DNA sequence: TGTGCCAGCAGCCAAGGTTTGAATCGAGATTTTAGCAATCAGCCCCAGCATTTT. Amino acid sequence: CASSQGLNRDFSNQPQHF.

This clone has just a few counts. The J gene is TRBJ2-7, the V gene TRBV5-6; TRBD1 is a possible D gene (6 bases). The CDR3 is 13 residues long. CDR1 is SGHDT and CDR2 is YYEEEE in the germline V gene. The ends were cut back, 2 bases at V and 3 bases at J, with 9 bases in the middle. The CDR3 loop reads CASSFRGGYEQYF. Written as DNA, the CDR3 is TGTGCCAGCAGCTTCAGGGGCGGCTACGAGCAGTACTTC.

This clone occurred a few times. The chain employs TRBV28 and TRBJ1-5; no firm D call. V lost 7 bases and J lost 4, with 8 bases in between. Germline V CDR1 and CDR2: MDHEN, SYDVKM. This CDR3 contains 12 residues. The chain's CDR3 is CASTRGNQPQHF. As DNA, the CDR3 is TGTGCCAGCACCCGGGGTAATCAGCCCCAGCATTTT.

The chain employs TRBV18 and TRBJ2-7; D might be TRBD2 (6 bases). Trimming stripped 6 bases from V and 0 bases from J, with 12 bases between. Germline assignment: CDR1 KGHSH and CDR2 LQKENI. The CDR3 runs 14 residues. The CDR3 coding sequence is TGTGCCAGCTCGGAGGGACGGCCCTCCTACGAGCAGTACTTC. This translates into CASSEGRPSYEQYF.

V gene TRBV6-1 combines with J gene TRBJ1-1; no clear D gene. This CDR3 is 13 amino acids long. CDR1 is MNHNS, CDR2 SASEGT, per germline. With 4 bases removed from V and 0 bases from J, the gap between germline ends came to 6 bases. Here the CDR3 reads CASSAQMNTEAFF. CDR3 coding DNA: TGTGCCAGCAGTGCCCAGATGAACACTGAAGCTTTCTTT.